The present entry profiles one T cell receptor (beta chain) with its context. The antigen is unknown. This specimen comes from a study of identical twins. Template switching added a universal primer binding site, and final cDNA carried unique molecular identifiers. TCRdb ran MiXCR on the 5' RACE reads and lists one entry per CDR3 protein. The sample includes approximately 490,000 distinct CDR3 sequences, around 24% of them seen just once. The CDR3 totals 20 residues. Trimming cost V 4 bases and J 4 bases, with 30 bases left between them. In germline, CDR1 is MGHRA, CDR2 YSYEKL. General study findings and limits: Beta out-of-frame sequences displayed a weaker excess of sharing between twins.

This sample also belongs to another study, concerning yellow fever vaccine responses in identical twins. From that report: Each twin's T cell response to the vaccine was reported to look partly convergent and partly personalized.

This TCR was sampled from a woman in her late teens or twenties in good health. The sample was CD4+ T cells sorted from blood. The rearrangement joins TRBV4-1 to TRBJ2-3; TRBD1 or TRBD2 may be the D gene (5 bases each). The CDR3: CASSPQQGVRVGERPDTQYF. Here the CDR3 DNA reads TGCGCCAGCAGCCCGCAACAAGGAGTCAGGGTGGGAGAAAGGCCAGATACGCAGTATTTT.